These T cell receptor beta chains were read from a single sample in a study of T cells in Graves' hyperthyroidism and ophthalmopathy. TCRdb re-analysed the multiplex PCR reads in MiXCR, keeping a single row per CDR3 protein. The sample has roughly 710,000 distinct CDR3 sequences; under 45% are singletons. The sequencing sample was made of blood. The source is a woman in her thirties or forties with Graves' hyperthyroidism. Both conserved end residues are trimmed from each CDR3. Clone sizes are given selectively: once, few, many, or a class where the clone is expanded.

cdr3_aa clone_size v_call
SLSGWWDTVGTQY . TRBV29-1
ASSYSSGGEPQAF . TRBV2
AISESSVAGNTEAF . TRBV10-3
ASSSPGWQAQETQY . TRBV5-1
ASSSRRGLGAYEQY many TRBV19
ASGWTGRGVSANYGYT . TRBV12-5
ASSPESWPGPQNSPLH many TRBV19
ASSGLGTGGNQPQH . TRBV2
AARDHSNQPQH few TRBV6-5
ASGPGPLYGYT . TRBV12-3/TRBV12-4
ASSLAMRAPETQY many TRBV7-2
ATSETSGGTYEQY . TRBV15
SARSLAESSYEQY many TRBV20-1
ASSRGRRIGTEAF . TRBV11-1
ASSPDFSTDTQY . TRBV6-5
AISGSGTGNTGELF many TRBV10-3
SATGLSDEKLF many TRBV20-1
ASSPMTSDEQY . TRBV5-1
ASSPPKGQPQH . TRBV18
ASSLAYREAYQPQH few TRBV4-3
ASSDEQKNTEAF many TRBV7-9
SVPSRDQEIQY few TRBV29-1
ASSLGYGGVEEKLF few TRBV5-5
ASTVPNKPNEKLF many TRBV12-3/TRBV12-4
ASSVQGANEQY many TRBV19
ASSLEQSGSYEQY many TRBV7-9
ASSRDSNPSYEQY . TRBV3-2
AIRREDSMLT many TRBV10-3
ASRLANTEAF . TRBV28
ASSVYGGTEAF many TRBV6-5
ASSQDGRAKMNTEAF . TRBV4-3
ASSEFGTGANVLT . TRBV2
ASSDRGLRDEKLF . TRBV27
ASSSGRGGNYGYT few TRBV6-6
ASSQGYLRETQY few TRBV4-3
ASSLRHIGNNAEAF few TRBV28
ASSETSFSYEQY . TRBV9
ASSLLSGTGGETQY few TRBV11-2
ATSDLASNIGELF . TRBV24-1
ASSEAQGSYGYT many TRBV2
ATSRFAGRSTQY . TRBV15
ASSSTPRQGLANYGYT few TRBV7-2
ASKNTGTAYQPQH few TRBV6-5
ASTTPGQNHEQY few TRBV13
ASSHGDPKVETQY . TRBV14
ASSPGTDGTEAF . TRBV7-2
ASSPSGRFNQPQH . TRBV12-3/TRBV12-4
ASSQNPRAEETQY few TRBV4-3
ASSFWGNTIY many TRBV11-2
SARGEVQQY few TRBV20-1
ASSDSPGDQPQH . TRBV2
AISETDRGHQPQH many TRBV10-3
AWSEDSYEQY . TRBV7-2
ASSSPSYRGLDYGYT many TRBV14
ASSQDGTAYEKLF . TRBV4-3
SARDQDWSNTQY few TRBV20-1
ASSFRTNEETQY few TRBV7-6